A selection of T cell receptor beta chains follows, all from one sample in a study of monozygotic twins with inflammatory bowel disease. TCRdb reprocessed the 5' RACE reads and stores each CDR3 protein as one record, lacking DNA. This specimen shows roughly 200,000 distinct CDR3 sequences; the ten leading clones hold about 8%. The sequenced sample consisted of blood. All receptors derive from a human donor with ulcerative colitis or Crohn's disease, or a healthy co-twin of an affected twin (not recorded which). Each CDR3 is given with its conserved first and last residue.

j_gene	v_gene	CDR3aa
TRBJ1-2	TRBV6-1	CASSPGGSRPDYGYTF
TRBJ2-3	TRBV20-1	CSSPGGTDTQYF
TRBJ2-5	TRBV9	CASSVVPSGSWETQYF
TRBJ2-5	TRBV5-1	CASSLGTSGDQETQYF
TRBJ1-2	TRBV11-2	CASSPTFTGTGAGGYTF
TRBJ1-2	TRBV5-1	CASSPPGGGGYTF
TRBJ1-2	TRBV7-3	CASSLGQGGKGYTF
TRBJ2-2	TRBV7-3	CASTVDGGELFF
TRBJ2-5	TRBV5-1	CASSSDNQETQYF
TRBJ2-7	TRBV28	CASSLESLGQTYEQYF
TRBJ2-1	TRBV12-3/TRBV12-4	CASSSAGRSYNEQFF
TRBJ2-1	TRBV11-2	CASSRGGRVNNEQFF
TRBJ2-7	TRBV28	CASRLGTSGYSYEQYF
TRBJ1-1	TRBV6-2/TRBV6-3	CASRRGGSNTEAFF
TRBJ2-2	TRBV20-1	CSARDPTANTGELFF
TRBJ2-7	TRBV5-5	CASSPSTGGSYEQYF
TRBJ2-3	TRBV7-9	CASSPPQRRTDTQYF
TRBJ1-1	TRBV7-2	CASSADRYKTEAFF
TRBJ2-1	TRBV7-6	CASSLGGLADNEQFF
TRBJ2-1	TRBV4-1	CASSPAGASYNEQFF
TRBJ1-5	TRBV7-2	CASSSEAANNQPQHF
TRBJ2-5	TRBV7-9	CASSLGSGASLETQYF
TRBJ2-2	TRBV12-3/TRBV12-4	CASCNIRRNTGELFF
TRBJ1-5	TRBV20-1	CSARVSGQLNQPQHF
TRBJ2-1	TRBV4-1	CASSPEGLAGGEKFF
TRBJ2-5	TRBV28	CASSLYQTGTGKETQYF
TRBJ2-2	TRBV7-2	CASSLRGYDTGELFF
TRBJ1-1	TRBV14	CASSQVGQGNTEAFF
TRBJ1-5	TRBV7-2	CASRAGQENQPQHF
TRBJ2-2	TRBV7-2	CASSPGGGELFF
TRBJ2-2	TRBV5-5	CASSERTGRTGELFF
TRBJ1-2	TRBV7-9	CASSLSGETYGYTF
TRBJ1-1	TRBV13	CASSSGLISFAEAFF
TRBJ1-1	TRBV5-6	CASSLWDGNTEAFF
TRBJ1-1	TRBV4-2	CASSHTGHYTEAFF
TRBJ2-2	TRBV25-1	CASGDRAYTGELFF
TRBJ2-7	TRBV7-6	CASSRELKGEQYF
TRBJ1-6	TRBV29-1	CSVSGQGENSPLHF
TRBJ1-2	TRBV7-8	CASSLAVAGGLDGYTF
TRBJ1-5	TRBV2	CASSDGYQPQHF
TRBJ1-1	TRBV29-1	CSSWTASNTEAFF
TRBJ1-5	TRBV6-1	CASNIGNQPQHF
TRBJ2-4	TRBV6-1	CASSAPSGGGLTKNIQYF
TRBJ1-5	TRBV7-9	CASSLDREVLGQPQHF
TRBJ1-4	TRBV4-1	CASSQGGEKLFF